This TCR beta chain was recovered during a study of shared clonotypes between healthy human individuals. Germline lookup yields CDR1 KGHSH and CDR2 LQKENI. The CDR3 extends over 15 amino acids. V lost 5 bases and J lost 3, with 13 bases in between. TCRdb's table, derived via immunoSEQ multiplex PCR, lists solely in-frame clones and lacks some. The sample records some 2 million clones, over 85% being singletons. Overall study results and limits: Memory subsets had estimated richness that was generally smaller than that of naive subsets.

All participating donors were Caucasian adults from Nashville, Tennessee. A remark on this clone: Antigen unknown.

Sequencing was performed on naive CD4+ T cells sorted from blood. Subset: CD45RA+ positively selected. The clonotype was recovered from a man aged 18 to 30 in good health. V gene TRBV18 combines with J gene TRBJ2-2; possibly TRBD1 for D (6 bases). The CDR3: CASSGTPWDTGELFF. DNA of the CDR3: TGTGCCAGCTCAGGGACACCCTGGGACACCGGGGAGCTGTTTTTT.